The entry that follows covers one T cell receptor (beta chain) sequence. This record belongs to a study of blood T cell repertoires in COVID-19. Whole-study context: From T cells, B-cell-depleted T cells, or PBMCs came the material, which was cDNA or gDNA.

There are 13 residues in the CDR3. V shed 5 bases and J shed 10 bases, with 17 bases lying between them. As handled by the study authors: Using reference gene primer amplification, nucleated cell counts were estimated. Method: immunoSEQ multiplex PCR; TCRdb's copy keeps in-frame clones and lacks some. That table furnishes V, J and clone size, whereas the DNA furnished D and trimming. The table has about 130,000 clones, around 86% seen once; the top ten hold more than 9.5%. This TCR derives from a woman between 65 and 79 years old with COVID-19, enrolled during active disease. V usage is TRBV12-3 or TRBV12-4 and J usage is TRBJ1-1; D is possibly TRBD1 (5 bases). The sequencing sample was made of peripheral blood. For the CDR3, the DNA is TGTGCCAGCAGTCGCCGACAGTCCCTGGGAGCTTTCTTT. Translated, it gives CASSRRQSLGAFF.